These 19 T cell receptor beta chains came from one sample sequenced in a study of cytomegalovirus exposure and HLA in healthy donors. In the PCR, 60 Vbeta and 13 Jbeta primers were used. The protocol was immunoSEQ multiplex PCR, while the TCRdb copy is restricted to in-frame clones and leaves out a portion. The sample has about 98,000 clones; roughly 70% are singletons. The sample taken for sequencing was PBMCs. The receptor set was obtained from a man aged 45-60 years in good health and CMV-seronegative.

J is TRBJ2-3 and V is TRBV5-1; D may be TRBD1 (5 bases). This CDR3 spans 12 amino acids. V gave up 6 bases and J gave up 5 bases, with 10 bases separating them. CDR1 and CDR2 (germline): SGHRS, YFSETQ. The CDR3 nucleotides are TGCGCCAGCACCATTCAGGGAGATACGCAGTATTTT. It is translated as CASTIQGDTQYF.

V gene TRBV19 combines with J gene TRBJ2-5; D perhaps matches TRBD1 (5 bases). Germline V lookup: CDR1 LNHDA, CDR2 SQIVND (reference sequence). Trimming shortened V by 1 base and J by 2 bases, and 8 bases separated the two germline ends. This CDR3 has 14 amino acids. The CDR3 bases are TGTGCCAGTAGTATAGGGTCAGGGCAAGAGACCCAGTACTTC. As protein: CASSIGSGQETQYF.

The chain joins TRBV9 to TRBJ2-7, with D unclear. CDR3 length: 15 amino acids. Germline assignment: CDR1 SGDLS and CDR2 YYNGEE. Trimming pared 0 bases from V and 0 bases from J, leaving 10 bases between. This CDR3 is CASSVDARPSYEQYF. DNA for the CDR3: TGTGCCAGCAGCGTAGATGCCAGGCCCTCCTACGAGCAGTACTTC.

This chain links TRBV27 with TRBJ1-1, with a tentative D call TRBD1 (6 bases). Trimming took 3 bases from V and 4 from J, leaving 9 bases between them. Looked up from germline, CDR1 is MNHEY and CDR2 is SMNVEV (reference sequence). The CDR3 consists of 13 residues. CDR3 sequence reads: CASSLVGGTEAFF. As DNA, the CDR3 is TGTGCCAGCAGTTTGGTAGGGGGCACTGAAGCTTTCTTT.

The V and J genes are TRBV6-5 and TRBJ2-5; 9 bases agree with TRBD1. Unmatched junction bases numbered 10, after V lost 6 bases and J lost 5 bases. This CDR3 has 15 residues. CDR1 is MNHEY and CDR2 is SVGAGI in the germline V gene. CDR3 sequence (DNA): TGTGCCAGCAGATACACCACAGGGGGCGACGAGACCCAGTACTTC. Its protein is CASRYTTGGDETQYF.

The V gene is TRBV2, the J gene TRBJ2-7, with 13 nucleotides matching TRBD2. CDR1 SNHLY and CDR2 FYNNEI come from the germline V gene. The CDR3 has 17 residues. V dropped 7 bases and J dropped 5; count of bases not matched to a gene: 14. The CDR3 sequence: CASTRAKGLAGKNEQYF. The CDR3 nucleotides are TGTGCCAGCACCCGGGCGAAGGGACTAGCGGGAAAGAACGAGCAGTACTTC.

The CDR3 protein is CASSPLRNEQFF. The CDR3 bases are TGTGCCAGCAGTCCGTTACGGAATGAGCAGTTCTTC. V is TRBV11-2 and J is TRBJ2-1; D is ambiguous. Germline V gene sequence: CDR1 SGHAT, CDR2 FQNNGV. This CDR3 is built from 12 residues. V lost 6 bases and J lost 7, with 10 bases in between.

The rearrangement links TRBV2 to TRBJ2-1; possible D gene TRBD2, 6 bases. With 6 bases removed from V and 10 bases from J, the gap between germline ends came to 16 bases. In germline, CDR1 is SNHLY, CDR2 FYNNEI. CDR3 length equals 13 residues. CDR3 amino acids: CASSPGGDREQFF. The CDR3 DNA sequence: TGTGCCAGCAGCCCCGGGGGTGATAGGGAGCAGTTCTTC.

V gene TRBV5-1 combines with J gene TRBJ1-2; tentative D call: TRBD1 (6 bases). From germline, CDR1 is SGHRS and CDR2 YFSETQ. V lost 4 bases, J lost 0 bases, and 13 bases lay in between. The CDR3 covers 15 residues. The CDR3 protein is CASSPGQPANYGYTF. The CDR3 DNA is TGCGCCAGCAGCCCTGGACAGCCTGCTAACTATGGCTACACCTTC. Using reference TRBV5-1 and TRBJ1-2 for the parts outside the CDR3, the full variable domain is KAGVTQTPRYLIKTRGQQVTLSCSPISGHRSVSWYQQTPGQGLQFLFEYFSETQRNKGNFPGRFSGRQFSNSRSEMNVSTLELGDSALYLCASSPGQPANYGYTFGSGTRLTVV.

This clone has more than one count but fewer than ten. This chain connects TRBV7-2 to TRBJ1-5; possible D gene TRBD1, 5 bases. Germline V gene data show CDR1 as SGHTA and CDR2 as FQGNSA. The CDR3 has 13 amino acids. V lost 3 bases and J 8 bases, leaving 11 bases between the germline ends. The CDR3 coding sequence is TGTGCCAGCAGCTTCGGGGGAGGGAAGCCCCAGCATTTT. Residues: CASSFGGGKPQHF.

The V gene is TRBV4-2, the J gene TRBJ1-2; the match to TRBD1 covers 11 bases. Germline CDR1 and CDR2: LGHNA and YNFKEQ. There are 18 residues in the CDR3. V lost 2 bases, J lost 3 bases, and 11 bases stayed unmatched. The CDR3 DNA sequence: TGTGCCAGCAGCCAATCGGGTGGGACAGGGGGTTTGGACTATGGCTACACCTTC. Translating it yields CASSQSGGTGGLDYGYTF.

The chain employs TRBV5-5 and TRBJ2-3; 7 bases align to TRBD2. The J segment lost 2 bases and the V segment lost 7 bases, leaving 7 bases of the junction unmatched. CDR3 length: 14 amino acids. The germline CDR1 and CDR2 sequences are SGHKS and YYEKEE (reference sequence). The CDR3 spells CASSGLFVTDTQYF. In nucleotides, the CDR3 is TGTGCCAGCTCGGGACTATTCGTCACAGATACGCAGTATTTT.

This clone was observed a few times. The chain carries TRBV5-4 and TRBJ2-7; 8 bases map to TRBD2. V was clipped by 0 bases and J by 1 base; unmatched bases: 0. Germline CDR1 reads SGHNT; CDR2 reads YYREEE (reference sequence). The CDR3 sequence is 14 residues long. The CDR3 DNA reads TGTGCCAGCAGCTTGGCGGGAGGGTCCTACGAGCAGTACTTC. The encoded protein is CASSLAGGSYEQYF.

The chain uses TRBV28 and TRBJ1-5; a possible D gene is TRBD1 (6 bases). CDR3 length: 15 residues. V lost 3 bases and J lost 7, with 16 bases in between. Germline CDR1 MDHEN, CDR2 SYDVKM. The CDR3 here is CASSFPYRAAQPQHF. As DNA, the CDR3 is TGTGCCAGCAGTTTTCCGTACAGGGCGGCACAGCCCCAGCATTTT.

V gene TRBV4-3 combines with J gene TRBJ1-6, with unresolved D. This CDR3 is built from 14 residues. Trimming cost V 2 bases and J 7 bases, with 9 bases left between them. Germline CDR1 reads LGHNA; CDR2 reads YSLEER. The chain's CDR3 is CASSQTGSNSPLHF. The DNA of the CDR3 is TGCGCCAGCAGCCAAACCGGGAGCAATTCACCCCTCCACTTT.

In this sample, this clone turned up a few times. The V call is TRBV6-1, the J call TRBJ1-1, with D unresolved. This CDR3 spans 13 amino acids. The V and J ends lost 4 bases and 1 base respectively, with 7 bases between them. Germline V gene lookup returns CDR1 MNHNS and CDR2 SASEGT. The CDR3 DNA reads as TGTGCCAGCAGTGTACAGAGGAACACTGAAGCTTTCTTT. It is translated as CASSVQRNTEAFF.

The DNA of the CDR3 is TGTGCCAGCTGGACAGGGGTTTTGGTCACTGAAGCTTTCTTT. Residues: CASWTGVLVTEAFF. J is TRBJ1-1 and V is TRBV27; TRBD1 aligns across 9 bases. This CDR3 is 14 amino acids long. Germline trimming cut 8 bases from V and 4 bases from J; bases unmatched to any gene: 8. Germline CDR1 MNHEY, CDR2 SMNVEV (reference sequence).

The chain links TRBV28 to TRBJ2-5; tentatively, D is TRBD1 (5 bases). The J call is uncertain, as TRBJ2-7 better fits the DNA end. Germline CDR1 reads MDHEN; CDR2 reads SYDVKM. This CDR3 comprises 14 residues. CDR3 loop: CASSGAILTYEQYF. The CDR3, as DNA: TGTGCCAGCAGTGGGGCTATTCTCACCTACGAGCAGTACTTC.

The chain recombines TRBV7-2 with TRBJ1-2, with D possibly TRBD1 on 6 matching bases. The germline gives CDR1 SGHTA, CDR2 FQGNSA. Trimming shortened V by 1 base and J by 6 bases, and 21 bases separated the two germline ends. CDR3 length equals 17 residues. In DNA form, the CDR3 reads TGTGCCAGCAGCTTAGTTGAGGGGCGGGGGGCTCTTAATGGCTACACCTTC. It specifies CASSLVEGRGALNGYTF.